The 32 T cell receptor beta chains in this list originate from one sample, sequenced in a study of identical twins. TCRdb called the 5' RACE reads again in MiXCR, with one record for every CDR3 protein. The sample holds roughly 1,500,000 distinct CDR3 sequences, around 33% seen once. The sequencing sample was made of cord blood. These receptor sequences come from a newborn girl in good health.

This clonotype was counted a few times. This chain uses TRBV20-1 with TRBJ2-1, with 8 bases aligning to TRBD2. Unmatched junction bases numbered 4, after V lost 2 bases and J lost 1 base. Per germline, CDR1 DFQATT and CDR2 SNEGSKA (reference sequence). The CDR3 runs 15 residues. CDR3 region: CSARFGGVSYNEQFF. In nucleotides, the CDR3 is TGCAGTGCTAGATTCGGGGGGGTTTCCTACAATGAGCAGTTCTTC.

This clonotype appeared many times. V usage is TRBV20-1 and J usage is TRBJ1-2; 8 nucleotides agree with TRBD1. The CDR3 covers 12 residues. With 5 bases clipped from V and 4 bases from J, the junction kept 3 bases outside the gene matches. Per the germline V gene, CDR1 is DFQATT and CDR2 is SNEGSKA (reference sequence). DNA of the CDR3: TGCAGTGCTTTGACAGGGGCCTATGGCTACACCTTC. Its protein product is CSALTGAYGYTF.

This clonotype was seen more than once but under ten times. The rearrangement links TRBV20-1 to TRBJ2-5; 10 nucleotides match TRBD2. There are 15 residues in the CDR3. V lost 0 bases to trimming and J lost 7 bases; unmatched junction nucleotides: 8. Germline V CDR1 and CDR2: DFQATT, SNEGSKA (reference sequence). CDR3 DNA sequence: TGCAGTGCTAGAGATATCACTAGCGGGGAGCCGACCCAGTACTTC. Encoded protein: CSARDITSGEPTQYF.

The V and J genes are TRBV29-1 and TRBJ1-2; a possible D gene is TRBD1 (5 bases). Germline V lookup: CDR1 SQVTM, CDR2 ANQGSEA. V was shortened by 4 bases and J by 2 bases, with 14 bases between the two germline ends. The CDR3 length is 14 residues. In DNA, the CDR3 is TGCAGCGTTGGAATGGTCAGGGAAAACTATGGCTACACCTTC. Protein product: CSVGMVRENYGYTF.

This clonotype was detected once. The chain combines TRBV11-2 with TRBJ1-1; D not certain. The V end lost 4 bases, the J end lost 1 base, and 10 bases lay between the germline ends. CDR1 SGHAT and CDR2 FQNNGV come from the germline V gene. This CDR3 has 14 amino acids. In DNA form, the CDR3 reads TGTGCCAGCAGCTGGGCCCCCCAGAACACTGAAGCTTTCTTT. Protein sequence: CASSWAPQNTEAFF. Full variable domain (outside the CDR3, taken from reference TRBV11-2 and TRBJ1-1): EAGVAQSPRYKIIEKRQSVAFWCNPISGHATLYWYQQILGQGPKLLIQFQNNGVVDDSQLPKDRFSAERLKGVDSTLKIQPAKLEDSAVYLCASSWAPQNTEAFFGQGTRLTVV.

The chain carries TRBV6-5 and TRBJ2-7; TRBD1 matches at 9 bases. CDR3 size: 14 residues. Trimming cost V 7 bases and J 3 bases; bases outside gene matches: 7. CDR1 is MNHEY, CDR2 SVGAGI, per germline. CDR3 nucleotides: TGTGCCAGCAACCACAGGGGGCTCAACTACGAGCAGTACTTC. This codes for CASNHRGLNYEQYF.

This clonotype appeared a few times. The rearrangement uses TRBV7-2 and TRBJ2-7; 13 bases are shared with TRBD2. The CDR3 totals 16 residues. Germline CDR1 is SGHTA and CDR2 is FQGNSA. Unmatched junction bases numbered 8, after V lost 5 bases and J lost 4 bases. CDR3 sequence (DNA): TGTGCCAGCAGCGCAGCGGGACTAGCGGGAACTTACGAGCAGTACTTC. Its protein product is CASSAAGLAGTYEQYF.

The gene calls are TRBV5-4 and TRBJ2-3, with 8 bases fitting TRBD2. J was trimmed by 4 bases and V by 0 bases; bases with no gene match: 4. The germline CDR1 and CDR2 sequences are SGHNT and YYREEE (reference sequence). The CDR3 length is 15 residues. CDR3 nucleotide sequence: TGTGCCAGCAGCTTGGGGACTAGCTGGTCAGATACGCAGTATTTT. This codes for CASSLGTSWSDTQYF.

This chain connects TRBV2 to TRBJ2-2; D unclear. V lost 8 bases, J lost 4 bases, and 11 bases lay in between. The CDR3 contains 13 residues. The germline CDR1 and CDR2 sequences are SNHLY and FYNNEI. DNA of the CDR3: TGTGCCAGCGGGGTTCGTGTCACCGGGGAGCTGTTTTTT. Residues: CASGVRVTGELFF.

The chain uses TRBV20-1 and TRBJ2-4; D tentatively reads TRBD1 or TRBD2 (6 bases each). The V and J ends lost 5 bases and 6 bases respectively, with 17 bases between them. This CDR3 region has 14 residues. CDR1 DFQATT and CDR2 SNEGSKA come from the germline V gene (reference sequence). The CDR3 spells CSAPRGGQGNIQYF. CDR3 DNA sequence: TGCAGTGCTCCCCGTGGGGGGCAGGGAAACATTCAGTACTTC.

This chain uses TRBV6-1 with TRBJ2-5, with 8 positions matching TRBD2. This CDR3 spans 16 amino acids. V shed 8 bases and J 8 bases; nucleotides not matched to a gene: 19. Per the germline V gene, CDR1 is MNHNS and CDR2 is SASEGT. CDR3 in amino acids: CASLPQLAALWETQYF. The CDR3 DNA reads TGTGCCAGCCTACCCCAACTAGCGGCCCTCTGGGAAACCCAGTACTTC.

This clonotype was found a few times. The V call is TRBV18, the J call TRBJ2-1; 8 bases match TRBD1. The V segment lost 6 bases and the J segment 14 bases; nucleotides outside the gene matches: 12. CDR1 and CDR2 (germline): KGHSH, LQKENI. CDR3 length: 13 residues. CDR3 DNA sequence: TGTGCCAGCTCCTTTGGGACAGGCCGCCTTAAGTTCTTC. Translating gives CASSFGTGRLKFF. Full variable domain (missing parts from reference TRBV18 and TRBJ2-1): NAGVMQNPRHLVRRRGQEARLRCSPMKGHSHVYWYRQLPEEGLKFMVYLQKENIIDESGMPKERFSAEFPKEGPSILRIQQVVRGDSAAYFCASSFGTGRLKFFGPGTRLTVL.

The chain is built from TRBV6-5 and TRBJ2-5; 8 bases are shared with TRBD1. Gene TRBJ2-7 matches the end of the DNA better, so the J call may be wrong. Germline CDR1 is MNHEY and CDR2 is SVGAGI. The CDR3 loop spans 14 amino acids. The CDR3 DNA sequence: TGTGCCAGCAGTTACTTGGACAGGGCGGGCGAGCAGTACTTC. Protein sequence: CASSYLDRAGEQYF.

Only a few counts were recorded for this clonotype. The rearrangement links TRBV2 to TRBJ1-6, with TRBD1 as a possible D gene (6 bases). The CDR3 totals 16 residues. Germline lookup yields CDR1 SNHLY and CDR2 FYNNEI. V lost 6 bases and J lost 0, with 12 bases in between. The CDR3 spells CASRRGGPSYNSPLHF. As DNA, the CDR3 is TGTGCCAGCAGACGCGGGGGCCCCTCCTATAATTCACCCCTCCACTTT.

This chain connects TRBV7-2 to TRBJ2-1; 7 bases line up with TRBD2. The DNA end lines up better with TRBJ2-7; the J call may be wrong. The CDR3 has 16 residues. From germline, CDR1 is SGHTA and CDR2 FQGNSA. The CDR3 region is CASSLVGKRDYNEQYF. As DNA, the CDR3 is TGTGCCAGCAGCTTAGTAGGGAAGCGGGACTACAATGAGCAGTACTTC.

This clonotype occurred a few times. The genes are TRBV20-1 and TRBJ1-6; TRBD1 matches at 9 bases. There are 16 residues in the CDR3. V shed 2 bases, J shed 5 bases, and the junction held 7 bases outside the gene matches. Germline V gene sequence: CDR1 DFQATT, CDR2 SNEGSKA (reference sequence). The CDR3 reads CSARRVTGGNNSPLHF. CDR3 coding DNA: TGCAGTGCTAGAAGGGTAACAGGGGGCAATAATTCACCCCTCCACTTT.

V and J are TRBV7-9 and TRBJ2-7; the D gene could be TRBD1 or TRBD2 (5 bases each). Germline lookup yields CDR1 SEHNR and CDR2 FQNEAQ (reference sequence). V gave up 5 bases and J gave up 3 bases, with 17 bases separating them. The CDR3 runs to 15 residues. The CDR3 spells CASSPRLGTDYEQYF. CDR3 DNA sequence: TGTGCCAGCAGCCCTCGGTTGGGGACCGACTACGAGCAGTACTTC.

Note on this clonotype: This could be a read error, since a much larger clone is one nucleotide away. CDR3 nucleotides: TGTGCCAGCACTTCTAGAGGCGGGATAAGGGCAGATACGCAGTATTTT. This encodes CASTSRGGIRADTQYF. The chain couples TRBV7-2 to TRBJ2-3; tentatively, D is TRBD2 (6 bases). Germline V gives CDR1 SGHTA, CDR2 FQGNSA. The ends were cut back, 7 bases at V and 4 bases at J, with 21 bases in the middle. This CDR3 is built from 16 residues.

V gene TRBV12-3 or TRBV12-4 combines with J gene TRBJ2-1; D is possibly TRBD2 (6 bases). Trimming left V 8 bases short and J 6 bases short, with 11 bases between. This CDR3 has 12 residues. CDR3 DNA sequence: TGTGCCAGCCCCGGCGGGGCCAATGAGCAGTTCTTC. It encodes CASPGGANEQFF.

This clonotype was recorded a few times. The chain recombines TRBV18 with TRBJ2-3, with D uncertain. In germline, CDR1 is KGHSH, CDR2 LQKENI. V lost 6 bases and J 0 bases, leaving 13 bases between the germline ends. The CDR3 is 15 amino acids. The CDR3 protein is CASSPNSASTDTQYF. CDR3 bases: TGTGCCAGCTCGCCCAACTCGGCAAGCACAGATACGCAGTATTTT.

The CDR3 sequence is CSVLGQGPPSGNTIYF. Here the CDR3 DNA reads TGCAGCGTTCTGGGACAGGGGCCCCCCTCTGGAAACACCATATATTTT. The J gene is TRBJ1-3, the V gene TRBV29-1; TRBD1 agrees at 10 bases. V lost 5 bases and J lost 0; bases outside the gene matches: 7. From germline, CDR1 is SQVTM and CDR2 ANQGSEA. This CDR3 region has 16 residues.

A few counts support this clonotype. The chain recombines TRBV5-8 with TRBJ1-2; no clear D. The CDR3 runs 14 residues. Looked up from germline, CDR1 is SGHTS and CDR2 is YDEGEE. Trimming stripped 4 bases from V and 2 bases from J, with 12 bases between. The CDR3 bases are TGTGCCAGCAGCGATCGGAGACTGAACTATGGCTACACCTTC. Its translation: CASSDRRLNYGYTF.

The chain combines TRBV28 with TRBJ2-4; 15 nucleotides agree with TRBD2. CDR3 length: 19 amino acids. CDR1 and CDR2 from the germline V gene are MDHEN and SYDVKM. V gave up 8 bases and J gave up 1 base; unmatched junction bases: 12. CDR3 region: CASRPGLAGGPLAKNIQYF. Here the CDR3 DNA reads TGTGCCAGCCGCCCCGGACTAGCGGGAGGGCCACTGGCCAAAAACATTCAGTACTTC. Full variable domain (remainder filled in from reference TRBV28 and TRBJ2-4): DVKVTQSSRYLVKRTGEKVFLECVQDMDHENMFWYRQDPGLGLRLIYFSYDVKMKEKGDIPEGYSVSREKKERFSLILESASTNQTSMYLCASRPGLAGGPLAKNIQYFGAGTRLSVL.

This clonotype was observed a few times. V usage is TRBV3-1 and J usage is TRBJ2-1; D may be TRBD1 (8 bases). This CDR3 is 18 amino acids long. Germline assignment: CDR1 LGHDT and CDR2 YNNKEL (reference sequence). V lost 4 bases and J lost 4, with 23 bases in between. CDR3 bases: TGTGCCAGCAGCCGCCATCTCCAGGGGGCGGGAGAATACAATGAGCAGTTCTTC. Translated: CASSRHLQGAGEYNEQFF.

This clonotype showed up just a few times. The chain recombines TRBV20-1 with TRBJ2-3; the match to TRBD2 covers 8 bases. The trim removed 5 bases at V and 1 base at J, leaving 5 bases unmatched. The germline gives CDR1 DFQATT, CDR2 SNEGSKA (reference sequence). This CDR3 comprises 14 residues. The CDR3 region has the DNA TGCAGTGCTGAGACGGGACTAGGCACAGATACGCAGTATTTT. Translated, it gives CSAETGLGTDTQYF.

V usage is TRBV14 and J usage is TRBJ2-5; TRBD1 aligns across 7 bases. The J call is in doubt because the DNA end fits TRBJ2-7 better. Germline lookup yields CDR1 SGHDN and CDR2 FVKESK. The CDR3 sequence is 15 residues long. The CDR3 here is CACSSKTGLVYEQYF. CDR3 nucleotides: TGTGCCTGCTCCAGCAAGACAGGGCTAGTCTACGAGCAGTACTTC.

This clonotype was counted only a few times. The genes are TRBV20-1 and TRBJ2-2; 9 positions match TRBD1. Unmatched junction bases numbered 1, after V lost 1 base and J lost 1 base. This CDR3 comprises 15 residues. The germline V gene encodes CDR1 DFQATT and CDR2 SNEGSKA (reference sequence). CDR3 DNA sequence: TGCAGTGCTAGAGCGGGACAGGGGAACACCGGGGAGCTGTTTTTT. It translates to CSARAGQGNTGELFF.

The chain couples TRBV2 to TRBJ1-2; weak D call: TRBD1 (6 bases). V was shortened by 8 bases and J by 0 bases, with 16 bases between the two germline ends. This CDR3 is built from 15 residues. Germline-derived CDR1 and CDR2 are SNHLY and FYNNEI. CDR3 nucleotide sequence: TGTGCCAGCGAGGACAGCCCCCTAGCTAACTATGGCTACACCTTC. Its protein is CASEDSPLANYGYTF.

The chain couples TRBV7-2 to TRBJ1-5; D unresolved. The CDR3 loop spans 17 amino acids. The germline CDR1 and CDR2 sequences are SGHTA and FQGNSA. V was shortened by 1 base and J by 0 bases, with 13 bases between the two germline ends. As DNA, the CDR3 is TGTGCCAGCAGCTTAGGCAGTCCCGGGTATAGCAATCAGCCCCAGCATTTT. Encoded protein: CASSLGSPGYSNQPQHF.

The chain has TRBV20-1 and TRBJ2-1, with D perhaps TRBD2 (5 bases). The germline V and J ends were trimmed by 3 bases and 0 bases, with 15 bases remaining between them. The CDR3 runs 16 residues. Looked up from germline, CDR1 is DFQATT and CDR2 is SNEGSKA (reference sequence). CDR3 amino acids: CSASSGSASSYNEQFF. The CDR3 DNA follows: TGCAGTGCTAGCAGCGGCAGCGCCAGCTCCTACAATGAGCAGTTCTTC.

The chain couples TRBV5-1 to TRBJ1-1; the D gene is possibly TRBD1 (5 bases). Germline CDR1 is SGHRS and CDR2 is YFSETQ. The length of the CDR3 is 13 residues. V lost 5 bases to trimming and J lost 1 base, with 9 bases between them. The CDR3 is CASRFGANTEAFF. In DNA form, the CDR3 reads TGCGCCAGCAGATTTGGGGCGAACACTGAAGCTTTCTTT. Drawing the rest from reference TRBV5-1 and TRBJ1-1, the complete variable domain is KAGVTQTPRYLIKTRGQQVTLSCSPISGHRSVSWYQQTPGQGLQFLFEYFSETQRNKGNFPGRFSGRQFSNSRSEMNVSTLELGDSALYLCASRFGANTEAFFGQGTRLTVV.

This clonotype has more than one count but fewer than ten. In nucleotides, the CDR3 is TGTGCCAGCAGTCCCCCGGGACAGGGGATATACGAGCAGTACTTC. This sequence encodes CASSPPGQGIYEQYF. This chain links TRBV7-9 with TRBJ2-7, with TRBD1 identical over 10 bases. Trimming at V came to 6 bases and at J to 4 bases, leaving 9 bases not matched to a gene. The length of the CDR3 is 15 residues. Looked up from germline, CDR1 is SEHNR and CDR2 is FQNEAQ (reference sequence). Supplemented by reference TRBV7-9 and TRBJ2-7, the full variable domain reads DTGVSQNPRHKITKRGQNVTFRCDPISEHNRLYWYRQTLGQGPEFLTYFQNEAQLEKSRLLSDRFSAERPKGSFSTLEIQRTEQGDSAMYLCASSPPGQGIYEQYFGPGTRLTVT.